The sample holds one count of the clone carrying this T cell receptor (beta chain). J was trimmed by 4 bases and V by 5 bases; bases with no gene match: 10. CDR1 and CDR2 from the germline V gene are SGHTA and FQGNSA. This CDR3 has 17 residues. This specimen belongs to a study of T cell changes during pregnancy in multiple sclerosis. The data were produced by immunoSEQ multiplex PCR, yet TCRdb's version contains in-frame clones alone and is incomplete. The table has roughly 58,000 clones, around 92% seen once. Source: CD4+ T cells from peripheral blood mononuclear cells, taken after pregnancy. This clonotype was obtained from a female donor in good health, enrolled as a control in a pregnancy study. The chain combines TRBV7-2 with TRBJ1-3, with 11 bases lining up with TRBD1. Here the CDR3 DNA reads TGTGCCAGCAGCCCCTGGACAGGGGGCTCTAGGGGAAACACCATATATTTT. This codes for CASSPWTGGSRGNTIYF. Filled out from reference TRBV7-2 and TRBJ1-3, the complete variable domain reads GAGVSQSPSNKVTEKGKDVELRCDPISGHTALYWYRQSLGQGLEFLIYFQGNSAPDKSGLPSDRFSAERTGGSVSTLTIQRTQQEDSAVYLCASSPWTGGSRGNTIYFGEGSWLTVV.